This T cell receptor beta chain was documented in a study of blood T cells in healthy people across ages. A remark on this clonotype: The antigen remains undetermined. A junction end diverges from the germline sequence, so it may reflect a read error.

Then a second PCR, running roughly 7 to 11 cycles, was carried out with a sample-barcoded 5' primer and a J-beta primer mix. TCRdb redid the calling of the 5' RACE reads with MiXCR, one entry per CDR3 protein. The table lists 1.5 million to 2 million distinct CDR3 sequences, almost 35% of them singletons. Findings and caveats of the study: Donor CMV infection status was unknown, possibly confounding age-related changes in expanded clonotypes.

The CDR3 is 15 residues long. They isolated at least 6 million PBMCs from each sample. Sequenced material: blood. The chain uses TRBV12-3 or TRBV12-4 and TRBJ2-3; D possibly corresponds to TRBD1 (6 bases). The receptor was derived from a woman in her twenties or thirties in good health. The CDR3 spells CASSSGTSSTDTEYF. The CDR3 DNA reads as TGTGCCAGCAGTTCAGGGACATCTAGCACAGATACGGAGTATTTT.